The entry that follows covers one TCR beta chain sequence. Its antigen is undetermined. The PCR ran on 60 Vbeta and 13 Jbeta primers. The table came from immunoSEQ multiplex PCR; TCRdb's copy has only in-frame clones and leaves some out. The sample shows about 160,000 clones, approximately 86% of them seen only once. Germline V gives CDR1 SQVTM, CDR2 ANQGSEA. The V segment lost 7 bases and the J segment 5 bases; nucleotides outside the gene matches: 3. There are 11 residues in the CDR3. The sample originates from a study of cytomegalovirus exposure and HLA in healthy donors. Findings and caveats of the study: Later analysis associated a missense DCLRE1C variant with TCR beta V- and J-gene trimming.

This receptor was identified in a male donor in good health and CMV-seronegative. V gene TRBV29-1 combines with J gene TRBJ2-5, with 8 bases identical to TRBD1. Sample: PBMCs. The CDR3 is CSARQGETQYF. DNA of the CDR3: TGCAGCGCCAGACAGGGGGAGACCCAGTACTTC.